These 13 T cell receptor beta chains were all obtained from the same sample, sequenced in a study of a mutant IDH1 vaccine in newly diagnosed glioma. The sample's time point: baseline, week 1 (first vaccination visit). Treatment of the sample: pre-vaccination baseline after standard-of-care therapy. Clones were read by immunoSEQ multiplex PCR, and TCRdb kept only the in-frame ones, dropping some. The table records about 100,000 clones, just under 80% of them present only once. The sample consisted of PBMCs, taken from a glioma patient treated with radiotherapy, temozolomide or both. The receptors stem from a man aged 40-50 years with glioma.

The chain recombines TRBV27 with TRBJ1-5; a weak D match, TRBD1 (5 bases). V was shortened by 6 bases and J by 3 bases, with 12 bases between the two germline ends. From germline, CDR1 is MNHEY and CDR2 SMNVEV (reference sequence). The CDR3 totals 14 residues. This CDR3 reads CASRHGAPNQPQHF. CDR3 coding DNA: TGTGCCAGCAGGCATGGGGCACCCAATCAGCCCCAGCATTTT.

The chain recombines TRBV11-2 with TRBJ2-7; 8 bases match TRBD2. The CDR3 loop spans 14 amino acids. With V trimmed by 3 bases and J by 2 bases, 3 bases remained unmatched. Germline CDR1 reads SGHAT; CDR2 reads FQNNGV. The chain's CDR3 is CASSLGLVPYEQYF. The CDR3 coding sequence is TGTGCCAGCAGCTTGGGACTAGTTCCCTACGAGCAGTACTTC.

The chain has TRBV5-6 and TRBJ2-1; D not resolved. Trimming left V 2 bases short and J 0 bases short, with 9 bases between. CDR1 and CDR2 from the germline V gene are SGHDT and YYEEEE. This CDR3 comprises 15 residues. The CDR3 DNA sequence: TGTGCCAGCAGCTTTACTCTGAGCTCCTACAATGAGCAGTTCTTC. Its translation is CASSFTLSSYNEQFF.

The V and J genes are TRBV7-2 and TRBJ1-5; no clear D gene. The germline CDR1 and CDR2 sequences are SGHTA and FQGNSA. The CDR3 has 13 residues. The V end was cut by 2 bases, the J end by 11 bases, with 13 bases between. This CDR3 reads CASSLYPGVTQHF. The CDR3 DNA reads TGTGCCAGCAGCTTATACCCTGGGGTAACCCAGCATTTT.

The rearrangement joins TRBV19 to TRBJ1-1; TRBD1 agrees at 7 bases. V shed 5 bases and J 1 base; nucleotides not matched to a gene: 4. The CDR3 has 14 residues. Germline CDR1 LNHDA, CDR2 SQIVND (reference sequence). Here the CDR3 DNA reads TGTGCCAGTAGTGTACAGGGGACGAACACTGAAGCTTTCTTT. This encodes CASSVQGTNTEAFF.

The rearrangement uses TRBV5-1 and TRBJ2-5; 11 positions agree with TRBD2. The CDR3 length is 18 residues. With V trimmed by 1 base and J by 1 base, 9 bases remained unmatched. Germline V CDR1 and CDR2: SGHRS, YFSETQ. The CDR3 coding sequence is TGCGCCAGCAGCTTGTCGCTAGCGGGAGGTAGCTCCCAAGAGACCCAGTACTTC. Translated, it gives CASSLSLAGGSSQETQYF.

Here the CDR3 DNA reads TGTGCCAGCAGTTCAGGGACTAGCGGGGGGGCGCCAGATACGCAGTATTTT. Translation: CASSSGTSGGAPDTQYF. V usage is TRBV27 and J usage is TRBJ2-3, with TRBD2 matching 16 bases. Looked up from germline, CDR1 is MNHEY and CDR2 is SMNVEV (reference sequence). V gave up 4 bases and J gave up 4 bases; unmatched junction bases: 5. The CDR3 has 17 residues.

The V and J genes are TRBV5-4 and TRBJ1-1; TRBD1 aligns across 8 bases. The CDR3 length is 14 residues. Germline V gene lookup returns CDR1 SGHNT and CDR2 YYREEE (reference sequence). With 4 bases clipped from V and 4 bases from J, the junction kept 6 bases outside the gene matches. CDR3 nucleotide sequence: TGTGCCAGCAGCCAGGGACAGGACGGCACTGAAGCTTTCTTT. Translation: CASSQGQDGTEAFF.

The rearrangement uses TRBV4-2 and TRBJ2-1; the D gene is possibly TRBD2 (6 bases). V dropped 4 bases and J dropped 0 bases, with 10 bases sitting between them. The germline gives CDR1 LGHNA, CDR2 YNFKEQ. This CDR3 is 15 amino acids long. The CDR3 DNA reads TGTGCCAGCAGCCCCCTCGGGAGCTCCTACAATGAGCAGTTCTTC. Protein product: CASSPLGSSYNEQFF.

The chain uses TRBV21-1 and TRBJ1-4; the D call TRBD1 from the table was never checked on the DNA. TRBV21-1 is a known pseudogene. The CDR3 loop spans 13 amino acids. The CDR3 here is CASSGQGGEKLFF. The CDR3 DNA is TGTGCCAGCAGCGGACAGGGAGGTGAAAAACTGTTTTTT.

The rearrangement links TRBV10-2 to TRBJ2-5; perhaps TRBD2 as D (6 bases). The CDR3 is 16 amino acids. Trimming cost V 3 bases and J 7 bases, with 21 bases left between them. Germline lookup yields CDR1 WSHSY and CDR2 SAAADI. CDR3 bases: TGCGCCAGCAGTGAAGGGCCGGGACTCAACTGGGGGACCCAGTACTTC. This encodes CASSEGPGLNWGTQYF.

This clone was counted a single time. V gene TRBV11-2 combines with J gene TRBJ1-3, with D uncertain. The germline CDR1 and CDR2 sequences are SGHAT and FQNNGV. V lost 3 bases and J lost 0, with 6 bases in between. CDR3 length: 14 residues. The CDR3 loop is CASSFQFSGNTIYF. CDR3 DNA sequence: TGTGCCAGCAGCTTCCAGTTCTCTGGAAACACCATATATTTT.

About this clone: An end of the junction differs from the germline gene, which may be a read error. V usage is TRBV7-7 and J usage is TRBJ2-1; 10 nucleotides agree with TRBD1. Germline CDR1 and CDR2: SSHAT and FNYEAQ (reference sequence). The CDR3 has 16 amino acids. CDR3: CASSLGGGTGDNEQFF. The CDR3 DNA follows: TGTGCTAGCAGCTTAGGAGGAGGGACAGGGGACAATGAGCAGTTCTTC.